These T cell receptor beta chains were read from a single sample in a study of blood T cell repertoires in COVID-19. Using immunoSEQ multiplex PCR, the repertoire was profiled, and TCRdb retains in-frame clones only, with some absent. The data contain under 75,000 clones, approximately 90% of them singletons. The sequenced sample consisted of peripheral blood. These receptors were taken from a man aged 25 to 40 with acute or convalescent COVID-19. Both conserved end residues are part of each CDR3. D genes are given only for firm matches. Clone size is shown for a subset of rows, as once, few, many or a class of expanded clone.

J: TRBJ2-1; size: -; V: TRBV4-3; D: TRBD1; CDR3: CASSQATGSVHEQFF; DNA: TGCGCCAGCAGCCAAGCGACAGGGAGTGTGCATGAGCAGTTCTTC
J: TRBJ1-1; size: -; V: TRBV25-1; D: -; CDR3: CASSMAGGRTEAFF; DNA: TGTGCCAGCAGTATGGCGGGAGGGCGGACTGAAGCTTTCTTT
J: TRBJ2-5; size: -; V: TRBV3-1/TRBV3-2; D: -; CDR3: CASSHIQGLRETQYF; DNA: TGTGCCAGCAGCCATATCCAGGGACTGCGGGAGACCCAGTACTTC
J: TRBJ2-2; size: once; V: TRBV19; D: TRBD1; CDR3: CASSISPGGDVTGELFF; DNA: TGTGCCAGTAGTATCTCCCCAGGGGGCGATGTCACCGGGGAGCTGTTTTTT
J: TRBJ1-4; size: -; V: TRBV7-9; D: TRBD1; CDR3: CASSLGQGGNEKLFF; DNA: TGTGCCAGCAGCCTTGGACAGGGTGGGAATGAAAAACTGTTTTTT
J: TRBJ1-2; size: -; V: TRBV29-1; D: -; CDR3: CSVEKDRNYGYTF; DNA: TGCAGCGTAGAAAAGGACAGAAACTATGGCTACACCTTC
J: TRBJ1-2; size: -; V: TRBV11-2; D: -; CDR3: CASSLRAGTGGDYTF; DNA: TGTGCCAGCAGCCTAAGGGCCGGGACGGGGGGTGACTACACCTTC
J: TRBJ1-2; size: -; V: TRBV27; D: TRBD1; CDR3: CASGYRGWDGYTF; DNA: TGTGCCAGCGGCTACAGGGGATGGGATGGCTACACCTTC
J: TRBJ2-6; size: -; V: TRBV7-9; D: TRBD2; CDR3: CASTGRVTGANVLTF; DNA: TGTGCCAGCACCGGGAGGGTAACTGGGGCCAACGTCCTGACTTTC
J: TRBJ1-2; size: -; V: TRBV2; D: TRBD1; CDR3: CASSMTGENYGYTF; DNA: TGTGCCAGCAGTATGACAGGGGAAAACTATGGCTACACCTTC
J: TRBJ2-5; size: once; V: TRBV5-4; D: TRBD2; CDR3: CASSLFDAGGGETQYF; DNA: TGTGCCAGCAGCTTGTTTGATGCGGGAGGAGGGGAGACCCAGTACTTC
J: TRBJ2-1; size: -; V: TRBV6-5; D: TRBD1; CDR3: CASSPRGQANNEQFF; DNA: TGTGCCAGCTCCCCGAGGGGACAGGCTAACAATGAGCAGTTCTTC
J: TRBJ1-5; size: -; V: TRBV6-2/TRBV6-3; D: -; CDR3: CASSPPYQPQHF; DNA: TGTGCCAGCAGCCCCCCCTATCAGCCCCAGCATTTT
J: TRBJ2-1; size: many; V: TRBV19; D: TRBD2; CDR3: CASSIMVGPTSGSNEQFF; DNA: TGTGCCAGTAGTATTATGGTCGGGCCGACTAGCGGGAGCAATGAGCAGTTCTTC
J: TRBJ2-7; size: -; V: TRBV11-2; D: -; CDR3: CASSLAPGQYEQYF; DNA: TGTGCCAGCAGCTTAGCCCCAGGGCAGTACGAGCAGTACTTC
J: TRBJ1-6; size: few; V: TRBV6-5; D: -; CDR3: CASSSQGLVGNSPLHF; DNA: TGTGCCAGCAGTTCACAGGGTCTAGTGGGGAATTCACCCCTCCACTTT
J: TRBJ1-6; size: -; V: TRBV18; D: TRBD1; CDR3: CASSRATTGTNSPLHF; DNA: TGTGCCAGCTCACGCGCTACGACAGGGACTAATTCACCCCTCCACTTT
J: TRBJ1-2; size: once; V: TRBV4-1; D: TRBD1; CDR3: CASSPRQGASYGYTF; DNA: TGCGCCAGCAGCCCACGACAGGGGGCCAGCTATGGCTACACCTTC
J: TRBJ2-2; size: once; V: TRBV6-5; D: TRBD1; CDR3: CATEDRTGELFF; DNA: TGTGCCACCGAGGACAGGACCGGGGAGCTGTTTTTT
J: TRBJ2-7; size: -; V: TRBV6-6; D: TRBD1; CDR3: CASSYPSGTGSYEQYF; DNA: TGTGCCAGCAGTTACCCTTCGGGGACAGGATCCTACGAGCAGTACTTC
J: TRBJ2-2; size: once; V: TRBV27; D: TRBD2; CDR3: CASSLSRLAGYTGELFF; DNA: TGTGCCAGCAGTTTATCCCGGCTAGCGGGATACACCGGGGAGCTGTTTTTT
J: TRBJ1-1; size: -; V: TRBV29-1; D: -; CDR3: CSSLRGNTEAFF; DNA: TGCAGTTCACTTCGGGGGAACACTGAAGCTTTCTTT
J: TRBJ1-1; size: -; V: TRBV9; D: -; CDR3: CASSSTGFRNTEAFF; DNA: TGTGCCAGCAGCTCTACAGGGTTCAGGAACACTGAAGCTTTCTTT
J: TRBJ2-5; size: -; V: TRBV30; D: TRBD2; CDR3: CAWSKTSRQETQYF; DNA: TGTGCCTGGAGTAAGACTAGCAGGCAGGAGACCCAGTACTTC
J: TRBJ1-2; size: -; V: TRBV7-2; D: TRBD1; CDR3: CASSLRVPGDRGYHGYTF; DNA: TGTGCCAGCAGCTTAAGGGTTCCGGGGGACAGGGGATACCATGGCTACACCTTC
J: TRBJ1-4; size: -; V: TRBV9; D: -; CDR3: CASSVGTAGVNEKLFF; DNA: TGTGCCAGCAGCGTAGGGACCGCAGGGGTAAATGAAAAACTGTTTTTT
J: TRBJ1-3; size: -; V: TRBV7-2; D: -; CDR3: CASSLQGFGNTIYF; DNA: TGTGCCAGCAGTCTGCAGGGGTTTGGAAACACCATATATTTT
J: TRBJ1-1; size: -; V: TRBV18; D: -; CDR3: CASSPELLGGLNTEAFF; DNA: TGTGCCAGCTCACCTGAACTCTTGGGGGGATTGAACACTGAAGCTTTCTTT
J: TRBJ1-5; size: -; V: TRBV19; D: TRBD1; CDR3: CASSRLGQDYSNQPQHF; DNA: TGTGCCAGTAGTAGATTGGGACAGGATTATAGCAATCAGCCCCAGCATTTT
J: TRBJ1-1; size: -; V: TRBV4-1; D: -; CDR3: CASSQGFGGEAFF; DNA: TGCGCCAGCAGCCAGGGTTTCGGCGGTGAAGCTTTCTTT
J: TRBJ1-3; size: -; V: TRBV24-1; D: -; CDR3: CATSERGNTIYF; DNA: TGTGCCACCAGTGAGAGGGGAAACACCATATATTTT
J: TRBJ1-5; size: once; V: TRBV6-2/TRBV6-3; D: -; CDR3: CASSYQTGRNQPQHF; DNA: TGTGCCAGCAGTTATCAGACGGGTCGAAATCAGCCCCAGCATTTT
J: TRBJ2-2; size: -; V: TRBV6-6; D: -; CDR3: CASSWRNTGELFF; DNA: TGTGCCAGCAGTTGGAGGAACACCGGGGAGCTGTTTTTT
J: TRBJ2-2; size: -; V: TRBV24-1; D: -; CDR3: CATSQHGETGELFF; DNA: TGTGCCACCAGCCAACACGGGGAAACCGGGGAGCTGTTTTTT
J: TRBJ2-7; size: -; V: TRBV11-3; D: -; CDR3: CASSITAGSYEQYF; DNA: TGTGCCAGCAGCATCACGGCGGGTTCCTACGAGCAGTACTTC
J: TRBJ1-1; size: -; V: TRBV5-5; D: TRBD1; CDR3: CASSLAQGVTEAFF; DNA: TGTGCCAGCAGCTTGGCACAGGGGGTCACTGAAGCTTTCTTT
J: TRBJ2-3; size: once; V: TRBV6-6; D: TRBD1; CDR3: CASSPAWAGGVTDTQYF; DNA: TGTGCCAGCAGTCCGGCTTGGGCAGGGGGAGTCACAGATACGCAGTATTTT
J: TRBJ2-7; size: -; V: TRBV4-3; D: TRBD2; CDR3: CASSHRDYRGEQYF; DNA: TGCGCCAGCAGCCACCGGGACTACCGAGGGGAGCAGTACTTC
J: TRBJ1-2; size: -; V: TRBV7-3; D: -; CDR3: CASSLIPGGGADGYTF; DNA: TGTGCCAGCAGCTTAATACCCGGAGGGGGGGCGGATGGCTACACCTTC
J: TRBJ2-5; size: -; V: TRBV7-8; D: TRBD2; CDR3: CASSLAWPSGSGKETQYF; DNA: TGTGCCAGCAGCTTAGCATGGCCTAGCGGGAGTGGGAAAGAGACCCAGTACTTC
J: TRBJ1-6; size: -; V: TRBV30; D: -; CDR3: CAWSRPGGTFNSPLHF; DNA: TGTGCCTGGAGCCGTCCGGGGGGTACCTTTAATTCACCCCTCCACTTT
J: TRBJ2-7; size: -; V: TRBV29-1; D: -; CDR3: CSVRSPTTNSYEQYF; DNA: TGCAGCGTCCGATCACCTACGACAAACTCCTACGAGCAGTACTTC
J: TRBJ1-6; size: -; V: TRBV7-2; D: TRBD1; CDR3: CASSLAGPQGALHF; DNA: TGTGCCAGCAGCTTAGCAGGGCCCCAGGGGGCCCTCCACTTT
J: TRBJ1-2; size: few; V: TRBV9; D: TRBD1; CDR3: CASSVGGTAHGYTF; DNA: TGTGCCAGCAGCGTAGGTGGGACAGCCCATGGCTACACCTTC
J: TRBJ2-5; size: -; V: TRBV4-1; D: -; CDR3: CASSRWTQETQYF; DNA: TGCGCCAGCAGCCGCTGGACTCAAGAGACCCAGTACTTC
J: TRBJ2-5; size: -; V: TRBV7-9; D: TRBD1; CDR3: CASSPRTGEQETQYF; DNA: TGTGCCAGCAGCCCCAGGACAGGGGAACAAGAGACCCAGTACTTC
J: TRBJ1-2; size: once; V: TRBV7-2; D: TRBD1; CDR3: CASSPQGTGDGYTF; DNA: TGTGCCAGCAGCCCCCAAGGGACAGGGGATGGCTACACCTTC
J: TRBJ2-1; size: -; V: TRBV7-2; D: TRBD2; CDR3: CASSPGLAVNNEQFF; DNA: TGTGCCAGCAGCCCGGGACTAGCGGTAAACAATGAGCAGTTCTTC
J: TRBJ2-3; size: -; V: TRBV7-7; D: -; CDR3: CAGGAWRALTDTQYF; DNA: TGTGCTGGGGGGGCGTGGCGGGCCCTTACAGATACGCAGTATTTT
J: TRBJ2-7; size: -; V: TRBV27; D: TRBD1; CDR3: CASSDRDTTYEQYF; DNA: TGTGCCAGCAGCGACAGGGACACCACCTACGAGCAGTACTTC
J: TRBJ2-3; size: -; V: TRBV5-1; D: TRBD1; CDR3: CASSGTGLTSTDTQYF; DNA: TGCGCCAGCAGCGGGACAGGACTTACTAGCACAGATACGCAGTATTTT
J: TRBJ2-2; size: -; V: TRBV10-3; D: -; CDR3: CAILSGEELFF; DNA: TGTGCCATCTTGTCCGGTGAGGAGCTGTTTTTT
J: TRBJ1-6; size: -; V: TRBV11-2; D: -; CDR3: CASSFSPGLINSPLHF; DNA: TGTGCCAGCAGCTTCAGTCCGGGACTCATTAATTCACCCCTCCACTTT